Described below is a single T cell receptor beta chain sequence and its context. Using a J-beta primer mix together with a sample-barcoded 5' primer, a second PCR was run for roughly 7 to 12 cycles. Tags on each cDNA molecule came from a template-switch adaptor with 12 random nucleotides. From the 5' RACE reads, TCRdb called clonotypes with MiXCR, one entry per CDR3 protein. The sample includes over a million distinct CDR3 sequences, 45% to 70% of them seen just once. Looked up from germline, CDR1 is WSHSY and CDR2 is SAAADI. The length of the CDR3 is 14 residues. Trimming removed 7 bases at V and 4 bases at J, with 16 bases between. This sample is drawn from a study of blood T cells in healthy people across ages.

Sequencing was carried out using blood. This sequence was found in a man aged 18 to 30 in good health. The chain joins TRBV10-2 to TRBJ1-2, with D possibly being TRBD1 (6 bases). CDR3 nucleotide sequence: TGCGCCAGCACCGCACAGGGAACCTTCTATGGCTACACCTTC. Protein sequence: CASTAQGTFYGYTF.